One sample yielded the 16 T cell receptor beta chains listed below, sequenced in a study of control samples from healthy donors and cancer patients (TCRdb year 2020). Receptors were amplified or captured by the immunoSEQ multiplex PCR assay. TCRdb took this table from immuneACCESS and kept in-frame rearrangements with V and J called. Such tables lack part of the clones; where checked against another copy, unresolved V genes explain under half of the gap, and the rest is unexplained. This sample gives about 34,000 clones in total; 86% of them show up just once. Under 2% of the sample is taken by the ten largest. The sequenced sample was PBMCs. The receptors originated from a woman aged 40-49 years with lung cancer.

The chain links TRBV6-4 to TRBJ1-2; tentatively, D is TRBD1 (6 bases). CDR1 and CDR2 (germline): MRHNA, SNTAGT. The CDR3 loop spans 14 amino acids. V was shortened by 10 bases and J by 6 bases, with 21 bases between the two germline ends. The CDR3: CANRTVSTRHGYTF. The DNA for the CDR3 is TGTGCCAACCGGACAGTTAGTACCCGCCATGGCTACACCTTC.

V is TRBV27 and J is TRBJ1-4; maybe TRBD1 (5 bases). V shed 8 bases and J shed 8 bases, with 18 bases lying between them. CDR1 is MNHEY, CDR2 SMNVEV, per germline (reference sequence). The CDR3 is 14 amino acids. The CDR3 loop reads CASRPPGREEKLFF. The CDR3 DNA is TGTGCCAGCCGCCCGCCAGGGAGGGAGGAAAAACTGTTTTTT.

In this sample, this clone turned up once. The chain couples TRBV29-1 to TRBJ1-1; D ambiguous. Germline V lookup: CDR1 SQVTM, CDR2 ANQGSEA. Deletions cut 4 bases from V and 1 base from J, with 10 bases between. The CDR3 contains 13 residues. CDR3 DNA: TGCAGCGTTGGCGGCCATAAGAACACTGAAGCTTTCTTT. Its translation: CSVGGHKNTEAFF.

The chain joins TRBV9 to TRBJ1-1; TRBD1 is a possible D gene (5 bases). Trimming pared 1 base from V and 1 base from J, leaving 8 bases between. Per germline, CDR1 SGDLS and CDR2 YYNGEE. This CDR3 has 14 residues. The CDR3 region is CASSVSGANTEAFF. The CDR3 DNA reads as TGTGCCAGCAGCGTATCTGGGGCGAACACTGAAGCTTTCTTT. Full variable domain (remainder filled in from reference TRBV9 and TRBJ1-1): DSGVTQTPKHLITATGQRVTLRCSPRSGDLSVYWYQQSLDQGLQFLIQYYNGEERAKGNILERFSAQQFPDLHSELNLSSLELGDSALYFCASSVSGANTEAFFGQGTRLTVV.

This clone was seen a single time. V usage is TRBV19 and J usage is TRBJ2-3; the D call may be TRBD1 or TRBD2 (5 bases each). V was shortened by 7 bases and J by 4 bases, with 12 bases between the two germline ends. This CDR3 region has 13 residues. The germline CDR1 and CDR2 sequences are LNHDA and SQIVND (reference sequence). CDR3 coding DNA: TGTGCCAGTAAATATGTGGGGGCAGATACGCAGTATTTT. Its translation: CASKYVGADTQYF.

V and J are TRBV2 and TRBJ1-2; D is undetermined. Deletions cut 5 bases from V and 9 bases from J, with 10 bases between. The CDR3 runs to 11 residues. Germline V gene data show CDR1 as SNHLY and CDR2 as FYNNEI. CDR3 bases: TGTGCCAGCAGTCCCGAAAGGCGCTACACCTTC. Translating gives CASSPERRYTF.

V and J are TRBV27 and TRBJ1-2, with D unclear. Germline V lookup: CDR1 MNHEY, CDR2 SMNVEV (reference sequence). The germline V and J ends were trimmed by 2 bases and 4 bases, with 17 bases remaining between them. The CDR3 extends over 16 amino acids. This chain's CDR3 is CASSLLSGSFSYGYTF. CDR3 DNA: TGTGCCAGCAGTTTACTCTCCGGTAGCTTTTCCTATGGCTACACCTTC.

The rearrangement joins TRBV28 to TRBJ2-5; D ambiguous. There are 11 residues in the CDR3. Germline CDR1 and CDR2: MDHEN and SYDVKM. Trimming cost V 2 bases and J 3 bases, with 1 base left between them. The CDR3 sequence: CASSLKETQYF. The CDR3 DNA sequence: TGTGCCAGCAGTTTAAAAGAGACCCAGTACTTC.

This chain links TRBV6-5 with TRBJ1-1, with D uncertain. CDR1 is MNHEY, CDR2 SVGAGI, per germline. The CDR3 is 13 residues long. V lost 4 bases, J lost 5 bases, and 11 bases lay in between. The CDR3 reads CASSSPGRTEAFF. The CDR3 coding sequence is TGTGCCAGCAGTTCCCCCGGGAGAACTGAAGCTTTCTTT.

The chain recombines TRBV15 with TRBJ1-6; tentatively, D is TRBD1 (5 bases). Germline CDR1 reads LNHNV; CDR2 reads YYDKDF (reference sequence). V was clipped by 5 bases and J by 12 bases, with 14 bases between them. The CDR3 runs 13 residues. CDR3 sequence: CATSSRGSLPLHF. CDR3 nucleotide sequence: TGTGCCACCAGCTCCCGGGGGAGTTTACCCCTCCACTTT.

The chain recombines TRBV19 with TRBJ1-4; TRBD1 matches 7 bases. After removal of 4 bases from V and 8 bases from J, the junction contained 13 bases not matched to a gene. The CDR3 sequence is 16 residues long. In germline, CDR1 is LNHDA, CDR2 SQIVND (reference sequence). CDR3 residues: CASSKSGGLLFEKLFF. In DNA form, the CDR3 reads TGTGCCAGTAGTAAATCAGGGGGGCTCCTTTTCGAAAAACTGTTTTTT.

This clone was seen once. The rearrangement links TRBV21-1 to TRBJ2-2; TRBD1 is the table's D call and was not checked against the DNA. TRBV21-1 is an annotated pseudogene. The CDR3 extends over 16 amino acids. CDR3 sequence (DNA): TGTGCCAGCAGGGAGTCGGGACAGTTGTCTACCGGGGAGCTGTTTTTT. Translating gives CASRESGQLSTGELFF.

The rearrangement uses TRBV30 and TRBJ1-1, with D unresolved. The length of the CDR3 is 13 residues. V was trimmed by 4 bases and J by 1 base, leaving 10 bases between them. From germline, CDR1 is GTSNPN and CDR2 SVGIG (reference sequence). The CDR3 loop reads CAWTERTNTEAFF. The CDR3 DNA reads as TGTGCCTGGACAGAGAGAACGAACACTGAAGCTTTCTTT.

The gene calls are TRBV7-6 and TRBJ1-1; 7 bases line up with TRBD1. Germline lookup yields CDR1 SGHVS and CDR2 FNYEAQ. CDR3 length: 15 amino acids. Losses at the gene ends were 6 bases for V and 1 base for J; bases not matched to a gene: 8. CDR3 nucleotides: TGTGCCAGCAGGCATCTACAGGGGACGAACACTGAAGCTTTCTTT. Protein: CASRHLQGTNTEAFF.

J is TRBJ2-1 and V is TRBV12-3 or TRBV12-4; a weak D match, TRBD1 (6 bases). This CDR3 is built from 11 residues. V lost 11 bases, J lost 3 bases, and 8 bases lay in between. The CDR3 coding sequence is TGTGCCGGGGGCGACTACAATGAGCAGTTCTTC. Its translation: CAGGDYNEQFF.

Written as DNA, the CDR3 is TGTGCCAGCTCACAAGACAAACGAAATCAGCCCCAGCATTTT. As protein: CASSQDKRNQPQHF. The J gene is TRBJ1-5, the V gene TRBV18, with D unclear. V lost 4 bases to trimming and J lost 4 bases, with 11 bases between them. Germline V gene data show CDR1 as KGHSH and CDR2 as LQKENI. CDR3 length equals 14 residues.